This TCR beta chain was recorded in a study of human T cells and chemical hapten exposure. The study, taken as a whole, reports: TCRs exceeding a frequency of 1 in 1000 stayed unchanged under DPC sensitization.

Time point here: patch test 1, 2 weeks after DPC sensitization. The treatment: therapeutic diphenylcyclopropenone sensitization with weekly scalp DPC. Each patch-test visit's blood sample preceded patch application. Germline CDR1 LGHDT, CDR2 YNNKEL (reference sequence). The CDR3 sequence is 15 residues long. V was cut by 4 bases and J by 5 bases, with 17 bases left in between. A word on this clonotype: The antigen is not known.

In TCRdb, the RACE reads were re-called with MiXCR into one record per CDR3 protein. The table has 75,000 to 90,000 distinct CDR3 sequences, under 9% seen once; the top ten hold roughly 1.6%. The V and J genes are TRBV3-1 and TRBJ1-2, with D possibly TRBD1 on 6 matching bases. The sequences come from whole blood, collected in connection with sensitization to the hapten diphenylcyclopropenone (DPC). The sequence derives from a woman in her 30s with alopecia areata. Some clones in this sample may be carry-over from other donors' samples. The CDR3 DNA reads TGTGCCAGCAGCCTAGGGGGGTATTCAGGGTATGGCTACACCTTC. Residues: CASSLGGYSGYGYTF.